This entry lists 8 T cell receptor beta chains sequenced from one sample in a study of cytomegalovirus exposure and HLA in healthy donors (dated by TCRdb to 2015 to 2018). Libraries were made using the immunoSEQ multiplex PCR assay. A mixture of 60 forward primers for TCR Vbeta segments and 13 reverse primers for TCR Jbeta segments was used in the multiplex PCR. This immuneACCESS table, as held by TCRdb, lists in-frame sequences with V and J called but not all clones. Of the missing ones, under half trace to an unresolved V gene in checked studies; the others have no known cause. This sample is represented by some 100,000 clones; 74% of them were singletons. Approximately 2% of the sample is in the top ten clones. Sequencing was performed on PBMCs. The source is a human donor in good health.

This sequence joins TRBV30 and TRBJ1-6; D ambiguous. Germline V CDR1 and CDR2: GTSNPN, SVGIG (reference sequence). The V end lost 5 bases, the J end lost 9 bases, and 14 bases lay between the germline ends. This CDR3 contains 13 residues. The CDR3 coding sequence is TGTGCCTGGTCTCTGGGGAGTCCTTCACCCCTCCACTTT. It yields the protein CAWSLGSPSPLHF. The entire variable domain, with the rest obtained from reference TRBV30 and TRBJ1-6, is as follows: SQTIHQWPATLVQPVGSPLSLECTVEGTSNPNLYWYRQAAGRGLQLLFYSVGIGQISSEVPQNLSASRPQDRQFILSSKKLLLSDSGFYLCAWSLGSPSPLHFGNGTRLTVT.

V and J are TRBV18 and TRBJ2-5; TRBD2 matches 9 bases. This CDR3 contains 17 residues. Germline CDR1 is KGHSH and CDR2 is LQKENI. V gave up 1 base and J gave up 1 base; unmatched junction bases: 7. CDR3 bases: TGTGCCAGCTCACCACGGTTTAGCGGGAGTATCCAAGAGACCCAGTACTTC. Protein sequence: CASSPRFSGSIQETQYF.

This chain joins TRBV6-6 and TRBJ2-5; a possible D gene is TRBD2 (6 bases). The CDR3 is 15 residues long. Germline lookup yields CDR1 MNHNY and CDR2 SVGAGI (reference sequence). V dropped 6 bases and J dropped 4 bases, with 18 bases sitting between them. The CDR3 here is CASSPGSTDGETQYF. The DNA for the CDR3 is TGTGCCAGCAGCCCCGGGAGCACGGATGGAGAGACCCAGTACTTC.

The chain couples TRBV6-6 to TRBJ2-1, with 9 positions matching TRBD2. This CDR3 is built from 15 residues. V lost 5 bases, J lost 9 bases, and 11 bases stayed unmatched. Germline CDR1 MNHNY, CDR2 SVGAGI (reference sequence). In DNA, the CDR3 is TGTGCCAGCAGTCCCGTCGCGGGAGGGCCTAGTGAGCAGTTCTTC. This encodes CASSPVAGGPSEQFF.

The genes are TRBV5-4 and TRBJ2-5; D gene uncertain. The CDR3 contains 13 residues. The germline V gene has CDR1 SGHNT and CDR2 YYREEE (reference sequence). Between the trimmed V and J ends, which lost 0 bases and 0 bases, there was a span of 3 bases. In DNA, the CDR3 is TGTGCCAGCAGCTTGGAGCACCAAGAGACCCAGTACTTC. Protein product: CASSLEHQETQYF.

This clone was observed a few times. The rearrangement links TRBV30 to TRBJ1-2, with 7 bases lining up with TRBD1. J was trimmed by 6 bases and V by 2 bases; bases with no gene match: 3. CDR3 length: 12 amino acids. CDR1 is GTSNPN, CDR2 SVGIG, per germline (reference sequence). Written as DNA, the CDR3 is TGTGCCTGGAGTAGGGGGCTAGATGGCTACACCTTC. It specifies CAWSRGLDGYTF.

This clone was observed a few times. This chain connects TRBV11-2 to TRBJ2-7; no reliable D call. V dropped 1 base and J dropped 3 bases, with 7 bases sitting between them. CDR1 and CDR2 (germline): SGHAT, FQNNGV. The CDR3 totals 13 residues. The CDR3 region is CASSLAGFYEQYF. The DNA for the CDR3 is TGTGCCAGCAGCTTAGCAGGATTCTACGAGCAGTACTTC.

This clone has only a few counts. Here the CDR3 reads CASSIEGQGAAGANVLTF. CDR3 in DNA: TGTGCCAGTAGTATAGAAGGACAGGGGGCGGCTGGGGCCAACGTCCTGACTTTC. The chain couples TRBV19 to TRBJ2-6; TRBD1 matches at 11 bases. This CDR3 comprises 18 residues. The junction had 3 bases not matched to a gene; V was cut back by 0 bases and J by 2 bases. Germline lookup yields CDR1 LNHDA and CDR2 SQIVND (reference sequence).